Described below is a single T cell receptor (beta chain) sequence and its context. Its matching antigen is unknown. Some clones are missing from TCRdb's copy, which holds only in-frame ones; the method was immunoSEQ multiplex PCR. This sample has under 200,000 clones; more than 75% occur once, and the top ten carry about 25%. The CDR3 is 12 residues long. Germline V lookup: CDR1 SGHVS, CDR2 FQNEAQ. V was pared by 0 bases and J by 4 bases, with 3 bases between. This sample was taken from a study of T cell responses to AZD1222 COVID-19 vaccine. Whole-study results and caveats: Recipients of two AZD1222 doses showed rising Spike-specific TCR breadth and depth. Regions left unmutated in variants are reportedly the target of nearly half of spike-specific TCRs. Of the AZD1222 recipients, only 5 or 6 were seropositive at baseline. Repertoire sampling happened only post peak T cell response.

The clonotype comes from an adult who received the AZD1222 COVID-19 vaccine. V and J are TRBV7-8 and TRBJ2-5; D is unclear. The sample was peripheral blood, taken 28 days after the second AZD1222 dose. The CDR3 bases are TGTGCCAGCAGCTTAGCGCGAGAGACCCAGTACTTC. Translation gives CASSLARETQYF.